The source of this TCR beta chain is a study of regulatory T cells in long-lasting Graves disease. Time point indicated: newly diagnosed GD, antithyroid drugs for less than 3 months. RNA extracted from PBMCs served as the sequencing template. Combining iRepertoire HTBI primers with Arm-PCR of CDR3 regions, the authors built TCR beta libraries. TCRdb independently ran MiXCR on the multiplex PCR reads; one entry per CDR3 protein. The sample lists around 460,000 distinct CDR3 sequences; 12% to 15% were seen once. V was cut by 5 bases and J by 5 bases, with 10 bases left in between. Germline CDR1 is MDHEN and CDR2 is SYDVKM. The CDR3 length is 13 residues. Whole-study results and caveats: Those with persistent Graves' had less TCR diversity than newly diagnosed patients.

On this clonotype itself: Its antigen is currently unknown.

This same sample was also part of a study on T cells in Graves' hyperthyroidism and ophthalmopathy. That source adds: It was uncontrolled infection, other autoimmune disease, pregnancy or lactation that excluded patients. When the TCR CDR3 underwent first-round RT-PCR, the HTBI primer set was used.

This sequence originates from a woman between 45 and 65 years old with Graves disease. The chain joins TRBV28 to TRBJ1-5, with D unresolved. The source material was peripheral blood mononuclear cells (PBMCs), sampled at new diagnosis, from a patient treated with antithyroid drugs. CDR3 sequence: CASSPPFDQPQHF. As DNA, the CDR3 is TGTGCCAGCAGTCCCCCGTTCGATCAGCCCCAGCATTTT.